This note documents a single TCR beta chain sequence. Assay used: immunoSEQ multiplex PCR; TCRdb lists only in-frame clones, some missing. Of over 350,000 clones listed, approximately 90% are singletons. The data stem from a study of blood T cell repertoires in COVID-19. On the study more broadly: Material from acute and convalescent COVID-19 was sourced from the United States, Italy and Spain. PBMCs, B-cell-depleted T cells, or T cells were the source of the cDNA or gDNA that made up the material.

V lost 0 bases and J lost 9; bases outside the gene matches: 3. The CDR3 totals 14 residues. In germline, CDR1 is SGHRS, CDR2 YFSETQ. This chain joins TRBV5-1 and TRBJ1-6; 7 nucleotides align to TRBD1. Sequencing was performed on PBMCs or T cells enriched from blood (not recorded which). This clonotype was obtained from a woman between 40 and 55 years old who had been exposed to COVID-19. The DNA for the CDR3 is TGCGCCAGCAGCTTGGCCGACAGGGCTTCACCCCTCCACTTT. The encoded protein is CASSLADRASPLHF.